The clone carrying this T cell receptor beta chain was seen more than once but under ten times. The data were obtained in a study of blood T cell repertoires in COVID-19. Study background: Spain, Italy and the United States supplied samples that represented acute and convalescent COVID-19. T cells, B-cell-depleted T cells, or PBMCs provided the cDNA or gDNA that served as material.

Germline V lookup: CDR1 LNHDA, CDR2 SQIVND (reference sequence). Trimming cost V 4 bases and J 1 base; bases outside gene matches: 4. The CDR3 spans 15 residues. Under the authors' procedure: Estimated nucleated cell counts came from reference gene primer amplification. Measured with immunoSEQ multiplex PCR; TCRdb has only the in-frame clones, and not every one. V and J calls and clone size come straight from that table; D and trimming were deduced from the DNA. The sample contains around 170,000 clones, roughly 90% of which appear only once. This sequence joins TRBV19 and TRBJ1-1; 9 bases fit TRBD1. The sequence was obtained from a man between 60 and 70 years old with acute or convalescent COVID-19. Sequencing was carried out using peripheral blood. CDR3 region: CASSTHRGRNTEAFF. The CDR3 bases are TGTGCCAGTAGTACCCACAGGGGGCGGAACACTGAAGCTTTCTTT.